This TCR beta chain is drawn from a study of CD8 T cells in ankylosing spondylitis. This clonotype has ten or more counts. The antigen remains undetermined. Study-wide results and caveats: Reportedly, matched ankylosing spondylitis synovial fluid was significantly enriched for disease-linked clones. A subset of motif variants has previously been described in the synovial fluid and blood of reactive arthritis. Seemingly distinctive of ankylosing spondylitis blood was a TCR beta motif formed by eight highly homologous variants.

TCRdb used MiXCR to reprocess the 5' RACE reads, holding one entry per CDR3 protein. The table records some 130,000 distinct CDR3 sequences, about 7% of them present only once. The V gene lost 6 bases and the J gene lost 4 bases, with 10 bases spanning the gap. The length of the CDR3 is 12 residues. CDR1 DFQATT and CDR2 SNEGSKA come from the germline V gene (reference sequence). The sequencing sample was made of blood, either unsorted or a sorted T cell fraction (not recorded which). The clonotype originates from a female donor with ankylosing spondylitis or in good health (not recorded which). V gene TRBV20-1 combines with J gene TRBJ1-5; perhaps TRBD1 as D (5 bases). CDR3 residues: CSAGTVNQPQHF. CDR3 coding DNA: TGCAGTGCGGGGACGGTGAATCAGCCCCAGCATTTT.